This T cell receptor (beta chain) was retrieved from a study of cytomegalovirus exposure and HLA in healthy donors. Study results and limitations: A later analysis reportedly found fewer N-insertions in an Asian-associated ancestry cluster than the roughly 670-donor mean. A previous analysis found most TCR beta V segments productive roughly 87% or roughly 30% of the time. Indistinguishable V segments such as TRBV6-2 and TRBV6-3 were excluded.

The PCR had 60 Vbeta and 13 Jbeta primers. Produced via immunoSEQ multiplex PCR; TCRdb's table is partial and in-frame only. The table lists about 76,000 clones, over 60% of them singletons. Points on this clone: What it binds is unknown.

The CDR3 is 17 amino acids. The V and J ends lost 3 bases and 4 bases respectively, with 21 bases between them. Germline values: CDR1 LNHDA, CDR2 SQIVND (reference sequence). The specimen was PBMCs. The genes are TRBV19 and TRBJ1-2, with D maybe TRBD1 (5 bases). This receptor was obtained from a woman aged 40 to 49 in good health and CMV-seropositive. The CDR3 protein is CASSIPGSTGGAYGYTF. As DNA, the CDR3 is TGTGCCAGTAGTATTCCAGGGTCTACAGGTGGGGCCTATGGCTACACCTTC.